This entry concerns a single T cell receptor (beta chain). Its antigen is currently unknown. Assay used: immunoSEQ multiplex PCR; TCRdb lists only in-frame clones, some missing. Of hundreds of thousands of clones listed, about nine tenths are singletons. The CDR3 totals 12 residues. V lost 4 bases and J lost 5, with 8 bases in between. The germline V gene encodes CDR1 MDHEN and CDR2 SYDVKM. This specimen comes from a study of Ad26.COV2.S vaccination and SARS-CoV-2 variants. Study overall: By the intramuscular route, Ad26.COV2.S was given once, or twice 56 days apart.

Treatment meaning: around 19 received Ad26.COV2.S at low or high dose, single or two shots; a few received placebo; per-sample allocation not given. Day 63 after the first vaccine or placebo injection was the time point for sampling. Overall study findings and caveats: Reports say spike-specific CD8+ and CD4+ T cell responses covered substantial breadth after vaccination.

This clonotype originated in a person between 18 and 60 years old who received the Ad26.COV2.S COVID-19 vaccine or a placebo. The specimen was peripheral blood, collected in a trial of Ad26.COV2.S vaccine versus placebo. The genes are TRBV28 and TRBJ1-1, with D uncertain. The CDR3 DNA sequence: TGTGCCAGCAGTTACCGGGGAACTGAAGCTTTCTTT. It is translated as CASSYRGTEAFF.